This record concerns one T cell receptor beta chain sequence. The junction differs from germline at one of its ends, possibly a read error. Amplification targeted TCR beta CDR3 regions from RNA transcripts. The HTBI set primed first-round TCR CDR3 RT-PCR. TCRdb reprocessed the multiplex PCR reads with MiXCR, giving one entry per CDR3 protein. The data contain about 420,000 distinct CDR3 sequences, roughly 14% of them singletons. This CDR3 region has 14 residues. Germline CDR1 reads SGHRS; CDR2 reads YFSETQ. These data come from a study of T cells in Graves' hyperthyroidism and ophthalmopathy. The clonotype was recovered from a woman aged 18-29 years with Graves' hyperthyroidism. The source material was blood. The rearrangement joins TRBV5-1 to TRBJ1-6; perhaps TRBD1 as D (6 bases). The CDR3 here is CASSLTGQNSPLHF. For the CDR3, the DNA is TGTGCCAGCAGCTTAACAGGACAGAATTCACCCCTCCACTTT.